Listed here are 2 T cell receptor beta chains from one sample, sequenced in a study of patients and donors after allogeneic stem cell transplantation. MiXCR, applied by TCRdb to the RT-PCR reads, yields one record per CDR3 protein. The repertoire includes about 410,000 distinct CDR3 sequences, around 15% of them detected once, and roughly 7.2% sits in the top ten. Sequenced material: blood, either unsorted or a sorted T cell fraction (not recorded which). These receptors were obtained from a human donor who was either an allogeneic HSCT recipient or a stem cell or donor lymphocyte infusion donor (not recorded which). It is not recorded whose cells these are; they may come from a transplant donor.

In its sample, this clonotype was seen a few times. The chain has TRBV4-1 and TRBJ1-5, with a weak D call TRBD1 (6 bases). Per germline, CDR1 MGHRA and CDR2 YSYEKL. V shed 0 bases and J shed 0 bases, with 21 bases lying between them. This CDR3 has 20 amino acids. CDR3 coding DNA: TGCGCCAGCAGCCAAGAAAGGACAGCTGGAGGACCTTATAGCAATCAGCCCCAGCATTTT. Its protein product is CASSQERTAGGPYSNQPQHF.

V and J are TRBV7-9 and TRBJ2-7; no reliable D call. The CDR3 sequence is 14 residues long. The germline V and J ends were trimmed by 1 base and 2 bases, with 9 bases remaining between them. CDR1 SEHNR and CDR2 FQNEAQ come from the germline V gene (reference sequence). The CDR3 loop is CASSLVTRPYEQYF. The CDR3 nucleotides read TGTGCCAGCAGCTTAGTTACCCGCCCCTACGAGCAGTACTTC.